The 15 T cell receptor beta chains in this list originate from one sample, sequenced in a study of control samples from healthy donors and cancer patients. The table came from immunoSEQ multiplex PCR; TCRdb's copy has only in-frame clones and leaves some out. The sample includes roughly 100,000 clones, 75% to 90% of them seen just once. Sequencing was carried out using PBMCs. These receptor sequences come from a man in his fifties or sixties with lung cancer.

The chain combines TRBV6-5 with TRBJ2-3, with D perhaps assigned TRBD1 or TRBD2 (5 bases each). This CDR3 is built from 16 residues. CDR1 and CDR2 (germline): MNHEY, SVGAGI. The ends were cut back, 2 bases at V and 1 base at J, with 13 bases in the middle. In nucleotides, the CDR3 is TGTGCCAGCAGTTACGAGGAGACAGCGGGCACAGATACGCAGTATTTT. Its translation: CASSYEETAGTDTQYF.

The gene calls are TRBV11-2 and TRBJ1-6, with a possible D match to TRBD1 (6 bases). The CDR3 length is 18 residues. The V end lost 5 bases, the J end lost 2 bases, and 19 bases lay between the germline ends. Germline V gene data show CDR1 as SGHAT and CDR2 as FQNNGV. CDR3 sequence reads: CASSPLVQGNPYNSPLHF. Written as DNA, the CDR3 is TGTGCCAGCAGCCCTCTTGTACAGGGCAACCCCTATAATTCACCCCTCCACTTT. The full variable domain, in which reference TRBV11-2 and TRBJ1-6 provide the parts outside the CDR3, is EAGVAQSPRYKIIEKRQSVAFWCNPISGHATLYWYQQILGQGPKLLIQFQNNGVVDDSQLPKDRFSAERLKGVDSTLKIQPAKLEDSAVYLCASSPLVQGNPYNSPLHFGNGTRLTVT.

V gene TRBV12-3 or TRBV12-4 combines with J gene TRBJ2-5; D call uncertain. The V and J ends lost 3 bases and 2 bases respectively, with 7 bases between them. The CDR3 totals 13 residues. CDR3 nucleotides: TGTGCCAGCAGTTTCGGAGTTCAAGAGACCCAGTACTTC. Its translation: CASSFGVQETQYF.

V gene TRBV27 combines with J gene TRBJ1-2; no clear D. V was pared by 4 bases and J by 2 bases, with 8 bases between. There are 13 residues in the CDR3. The germline V gene has CDR1 MNHEY and CDR2 SMNVEV (reference sequence). In DNA, the CDR3 is TGTGCCAGCAGTTCGACGGGGAACTATGGCTACACCTTC. As protein: CASSSTGNYGYTF.

The rearrangement links TRBV6-5 to TRBJ1-6; D might be TRBD1 (5 bases). The CDR3 totals 12 residues. V lost 6 bases and J lost 12, with 12 bases in between. Germline V gene sequence: CDR1 MNHEY, CDR2 SVGAGI. CDR3 sequence (DNA): TGTGCCAGCAGGACAGTGAATGGACCCCTCCACTTT. Its protein is CASRTVNGPLHF.

In the case of this clone: Germline is not matched at one junction end, which may reflect a read error. The chain carries TRBV3-1 (or the pseudogene TRBV3-2) and TRBJ2-6; 8 positions agree with TRBD1. The CDR3 has 19 amino acids. Germline assignment: CDR1 LGHDT and CDR2 YNNKEL (reference sequence). CDR3 protein: CASSQVPGTGLSGANVLTF. DNA of the CDR3: TGTGCCAGCAGCCAAGTTCCAGGGACAGGCCTCTCTGGAGCCAACGTCCTGACTTTC.

This chain joins TRBV6-5 and TRBJ2-2; D gene uncertain. V shed 6 bases and J shed 7 bases, with 12 bases lying between them. The CDR3 is 13 residues long. Germline V lookup: CDR1 MNHEY, CDR2 SVGAGI. This chain's CDR3 is CASRPVEVGELFF. In nucleotides, the CDR3 is TGTGCCAGCAGGCCAGTCGAGGTCGGGGAGCTGTTTTTT.

V is TRBV7-3 and J is TRBJ1-1, with D perhaps matching TRBD1 (6 bases). V lost 5 bases, J lost 1 base, and 14 bases lay in between. This CDR3 is 15 amino acids long. In germline, CDR1 is SGHTA, CDR2 FQGTGA. The CDR3 sequence is CASSLGGASNTEAFF. CDR3 coding DNA: TGTGCCAGCAGCCTGGGGGGGGCCTCGAACACTGAAGCTTTCTTT.

The CDR3 DNA sequence: TGCAGTGCTAGTCTGCAGGGAAGGACTGAAGCTTTCTTT. Translating it yields CSASLQGRTEAFF. The gene calls are TRBV20-1 and TRBJ1-1, with a possible D match to TRBD1 (5 bases). Germline CDR1 and CDR2: DFQATT and SNEGSKA (reference sequence). With 3 bases removed from V and 5 bases from J, the gap between germline ends came to 13 bases. This CDR3 contains 13 residues.

This chain joins TRBV6-2 or TRBV6-3 and TRBJ2-7, with D perhaps matching TRBD2 (5 bases). The CDR3 is 14 residues long. Germline V gives CDR1 MNHEY, CDR2 SVGEGT. Deletions cut 2 bases from V and 0 bases from J, with 8 bases between. The CDR3 region is CASSYVGGSYEQYF. The CDR3 bases are TGTGCCAGCAGTTACGTCGGAGGCTCCTACGAGCAGTACTTC.

The chain has TRBV7-9 and TRBJ1-1, with 7 bases identical to TRBD1. V shed 5 bases, J shed 5 bases, and the junction held 8 bases outside the gene matches. CDR1 and CDR2 (germline): SEHNR, FQNEAQ (reference sequence). The CDR3 runs to 14 residues. The CDR3 spells CASSPRQGGTEAFF. For the CDR3, the DNA is TGTGCCAGCAGCCCCAGACAGGGAGGGACTGAAGCTTTCTTT.

This clone was found once. The sample carries other DNA sequences with the same CDR3. This chain links TRBV7-3 with TRBJ2-3; D not resolved. Trimming took off 4 bases at V and 0 bases at J, with 2 bases between the two ends. CDR1 is SGHTA and CDR2 is FQGTGA in the germline V gene. The CDR3 has 12 amino acids. The CDR3 nucleotides are TGTGCCAGCAGCTCCAGCACAGATACGCAGTATTTT. Translation: CASSSSTDTQYF.

The rearrangement joins TRBV18 to TRBJ1-1; D is undetermined. The CDR3 runs 11 residues. CDR1 is KGHSH, CDR2 LQKENI, per germline. V gave up 6 bases and J gave up 2 bases, with 4 bases separating them. The CDR3 nucleotides read TGTGCCAGCTCCGTTAACACTGAAGCTTTCTTT. This sequence encodes CASSVNTEAFF. The full variable domain, rest sourced from reference TRBV18 and TRBJ1-1, is NAGVMQNPRHLVRRRGQEARLRCSPMKGHSHVYWYRQLPEEGLKFMVYLQKENIIDESGMPKERFSAEFPKEGPSILRIQQVVRGDSAAYFCASSVNTEAFFGQGTRLTVV.

This clone has more than one count but fewer than ten. CDR3 coding DNA: TGTGCCAGCAGTAACCTAACAGGGGCTGGAAACACCATATATTTT. Protein product: CASSNLTGAGNTIYF. The gene calls are TRBV6-5 and TRBJ1-3, with 7 bases lining up with TRBD1. V trimming: 5 bases; J trimming: 2 bases; junction bases outside the gene matches: 6. The CDR3 covers 15 residues. Germline lookup yields CDR1 MNHEY and CDR2 SVGAGI.

About this clone: Other DNA sequences within the sample encode an identical CDR3. The V and J genes are TRBV5-1 and TRBJ1-2, with 8 bases matching TRBD1. J lost 0 bases, V lost 0 bases, and 13 bases had no gene match. The CDR3 is 19 residues long. Germline V lookup: CDR1 SGHRS, CDR2 YFSETQ. CDR3 DNA: TGCGCCAGCAGCTTGGGGGGCAATGCAGGGACAGGATCTAACTATGGCTACACCTTC. Amino acid sequence: CASSLGGNAGTGSNYGYTF. Together with reference TRBV5-1 and TRBJ1-2, the CDR3 gives the full variable domain: KAGVTQTPRYLIKTRGQQVTLSCSPISGHRSVSWYQQTPGQGLQFLFEYFSETQRNKGNFPGRFSGRQFSNSRSEMNVSTLELGDSALYLCASSLGGNAGTGSNYGYTFGSGTRLTVV.